The 7 T cell receptor beta chains listed next were all sequenced from one sample in a study of blood T cell repertoires in COVID-19. Sequencing used immunoSEQ multiplex PCR; TCRdb keeps in-frame clones, though not all of them. The sample holds around 150,000 clones, around 92% seen once. Sample: peripheral blood. The receptors here all came from a man aged 30 to 45 with COVID-19, enrolled during active disease.

Points on this clone: Other DNA sequences from this sample encode an identical CDR3 as well. CDR3 sequence reads: CASSLGTAINEKLFF. The CDR3 DNA follows: TGTGCCAGCAGCCTTGGGACAGCTATAAATGAAAAACTGTTTTTT. The genes are TRBV7-2 and TRBJ1-4; 7 nucleotides line up with TRBD1. The CDR3 is 15 residues long. Germline trimming cut 5 bases from V and 5 bases from J; bases unmatched to any gene: 8. Germline V gene lookup returns CDR1 SGHTA and CDR2 FQGNSA.

The chain recombines TRBV4-3 with TRBJ1-4; the D is unclear. Per germline, CDR1 LGHNA and CDR2 YSLEER. Trimming stripped 2 bases from V and 5 bases from J, with 15 bases between. CDR3 length: 16 amino acids. The CDR3 bases are TGCGCCAGCAGCCAATACTCGCCTGGGCTAAATGAAAAACTGTTTTTT. This sequence encodes CASSQYSPGLNEKLFF.

The V and J genes are TRBV19 and TRBJ2-6, with TRBD1 identical over 8 bases. J was trimmed by 2 bases and V by 7 bases; bases with no gene match: 7. Per germline, CDR1 LNHDA and CDR2 SQIVND (reference sequence). This CDR3 spans 16 amino acids. The CDR3 DNA sequence: TGTGCCAGTAAGGACAGGGCCAGCCCTGGGGCCAACGTCCTGACTTTC. This encodes CASKDRASPGANVLTF.

V gene TRBV28 combines with J gene TRBJ1-2; D unresolved. The CDR3 runs 13 residues. Deletions cut 6 bases from V and 4 bases from J, with 12 bases between. Per germline, CDR1 MDHEN and CDR2 SYDVKM. The CDR3 region has the DNA TGTGCCAGCAGGTTCACAGTTTTCTATGGCTACACCTTC. Amino acids: CASRFTVFYGYTF.

V and J are TRBV28 and TRBJ1-1; no reliable D call. The CDR3 is 14 residues long. Germline V lookup: CDR1 MDHEN, CDR2 SYDVKM. V shed 5 bases and J shed 4 bases, with 14 bases lying between them. In DNA, the CDR3 is TGTGCCAGCAGTACCTATGGGAGGGCCACTGAAGCTTTCTTT. Protein sequence: CASSTYGRATEAFF.

In this sample, this clone turned up a few times. This CDR3 reads CASSPLDSDYGYTF. The DNA of the CDR3 is TGCGCCAGCAGCCCCCTAGACAGTGACTATGGCTACACCTTC. The chain has TRBV4-3 and TRBJ1-2; tentative D call: TRBD1 (5 bases). V lost 4 bases, J lost 3 bases, and 12 bases lay in between. This CDR3 contains 14 residues. CDR1 and CDR2 from the germline V gene are LGHNA and YSLEER.

The J gene is TRBJ1-5, the V gene TRBV2; 8 bases fit TRBD1. Germline V gene sequence: CDR1 SNHLY, CDR2 FYNNEI. The CDR3 totals 14 residues. Germline trimming cut 3 bases from V and 3 bases from J; bases unmatched to any gene: 1. DNA for the CDR3: TGTGCCAGCAGTGAGACAGGGGCCAATCAGCCCCAGCATTTT. Translating gives CASSETGANQPQHF. Variable domain in full (rest from reference TRBV2 and TRBJ1-5): EPEVTQTPSHQVTQMGQEVILRCVPISNHLYFYWYRQILGQKVEFLVSFYNNEISEKSEIFDDQFSVERPDGSNFTLKIRSTKLEDSAMYFCASSETGANQPQHFGDGTRLSIL.